The 32 T cell receptor beta chains below come from one sample, sequenced in a study of shared clonotypes between healthy human individuals. The assay was immunoSEQ multiplex PCR, and TCRdb's table has in-frame clones only and misses some. The sample lists 550,000 to 700,000 clones; around four fifths were seen once. The sequenced sample was memory CD4+ T cells sorted from blood. Subset specified: CD45RA-negative fraction. These receptors were collected from a woman in her twenties or thirties in good health.

This clone came up many times. The chain joins TRBV7-6 to TRBJ2-1; tentatively, D is TRBD2 (5 bases). Trimming took off 3 bases at V and 7 bases at J, with 13 bases between the two ends. Germline V gene lookup returns CDR1 SGHVS and CDR2 FNYEAQ. This CDR3 has 14 residues. The CDR3 reads CASSLPSFGNEQFF. In DNA form, the CDR3 reads TGTGCCAGCAGCTTGCCTAGCTTTGGTAATGAGCAGTTCTTC. Full variable domain (remainder filled in from reference TRBV7-6 and TRBJ2-1): GAGVSQSPRYKVTKRGQDVALRCDPISGHVSLYWYRQALGQGPEFLTYFNYEAQQDKSGLPNDRFSAERPEGSISTLTIQRTEQRDSAMYRCASSLPSFGNEQFFGPGTRLTVL.

The chain is built from TRBV5-1 and TRBJ2-7, with TRBD1 matching over 9 bases. V lost 3 bases, J lost 5 bases, and 6 bases stayed unmatched. This CDR3 comprises 14 residues. CDR1 is SGHRS and CDR2 is YFSETQ in the germline V gene. In DNA, the CDR3 is TGCGCCAGCAGCTCCGGGACAGGGTATGACGAGCAGTACTTC. Encoded protein: CASSSGTGYDEQYF.

The V and J genes are TRBV6-6 and TRBJ2-1, with TRBD2 identical over 7 bases. CDR3 length equals 16 residues. V trimming: 7 bases; J trimming: 0 bases; junction bases outside the gene matches: 9. CDR1 MNHNY and CDR2 SVGAGI come from the germline V gene (reference sequence). DNA of the CDR3: TGTGCCAGCACGAGTGGGGGGGGTAGCTCCTACAATGAGCAGTTCTTC. Translating gives CASTSGGGSSYNEQFF.

V is TRBV29-1 and J is TRBJ2-5; 10 bases agree with TRBD2. The ends lost 8 bases at V and 5 bases at J; junction bases unmatched: 23. Germline V gene data show CDR1 as SQVTM and CDR2 as ANQGSEA. This CDR3 is 18 amino acids long. CDR3 in amino acids: CSQRSGQGWSSGSETQYF. The DNA of the CDR3 is TGCAGCCAACGTTCCGGACAGGGTTGGTCTAGCGGGAGTGAGACCCAGTACTTC.

The CDR3 nucleotides read TGTGCCAGCAGCCAGGGGGCGTTTAGCAATCAGCCCCAGCATTTT. It yields the protein CASSQGAFSNQPQHF. V is TRBV4-2 and J is TRBJ1-5, with D perhaps TRBD1 (6 bases). The germline V and J ends were trimmed by 3 bases and 0 bases, with 9 bases remaining between them. The germline V gene encodes CDR1 LGHNA and CDR2 YNFKEQ. The CDR3 runs to 15 residues.

This clone was seen a single time. The V and J genes are TRBV5-4 and TRBJ2-1; no clear D gene. Germline CDR1 and CDR2: SGHNT and YYREEE (reference sequence). Trimming took 3 bases from V and 5 from J, leaving 9 bases between them. The CDR3 covers 13 residues. CDR3 in DNA: TGTGCCAGCAGCTCCAGTTGGGACAATGAGCAGTTCTTC. This translates into CASSSSWDNEQFF. The full variable domain, with the rest looked up from reference TRBV5-4 and TRBJ2-1, is ETGVTQSPTHLIKTRGQQVTLRCSSQSGHNTVSWYQQALGQGPQFIFQYYREEENGRGNFPPRFSGLQFPNYSSELNVNALELDDSALYLCASSSSWDNEQFFGPGTRLTVL.

V usage is TRBV5-1 and J usage is TRBJ1-4; TRBD1 matches at 9 bases. Trimming cost V 4 bases and J 6 bases; bases outside gene matches: 7. The CDR3 consists of 15 residues. CDR1 is SGHRS, CDR2 YFSETQ, per germline. The DNA for the CDR3 is TGCGCCAGCAGCGGGTCCGGGACAGGGTATGAAAAACTGTTTTTT. Translated: CASSGSGTGYEKLFF.

The rearrangement joins TRBV6-5 to TRBJ2-7; TRBD1 aligns across 10 bases. The CDR3 has 15 amino acids. The V gene end was trimmed by 4 bases and the J gene end by 3 bases; junction bases not matched to a gene: 6. The germline V gene encodes CDR1 MNHEY and CDR2 SVGAGI. CDR3 DNA sequence: TGTGCCAGCAGTTCCGACAGGGGGCTCGGCTACGAGCAGTACTTC. It specifies CASSSDRGLGYEQYF.

V gene TRBV6-5 combines with J gene TRBJ2-2; a possible D gene is TRBD1 (7 bases). From germline, CDR1 is MNHEY and CDR2 SVGAGI. The CDR3 extends over 16 amino acids. V lost 0 bases and J lost 5, with 13 bases in between. CDR3 amino acids: CASSYSTGRSTGELFF. CDR3 coding DNA: TGTGCCAGCAGTTACTCGACAGGGAGGTCAACCGGGGAGCTGTTTTTT.

As concerns this clone: This sample also contains other DNA sequences that code for the same CDR3. The gene calls are TRBV5-1 and TRBJ2-1; D is undetermined. The CDR3 runs to 16 residues. Germline values: CDR1 SGHRS, CDR2 YFSETQ. V was clipped by 0 bases and J by 0 bases, with 10 bases between them. CDR3 residues: CASSLVGSSSYNEQFF. The CDR3 nucleotides read TGCGCCAGCAGCTTGGTGGGCTCCAGCTCCTACAATGAGCAGTTCTTC.

The gene calls are TRBV2 and TRBJ2-7; TRBD2 might be the D (6 bases). Germline values: CDR1 SNHLY, CDR2 FYNNEI. With 7 bases removed from V and 0 bases from J, the gap between germline ends came to 10 bases. The CDR3 runs to 13 residues. The DNA for the CDR3 is TGTGCCAGCACAGCTAGCGCCTCCTACGAGCAGTACTTC. As protein: CASTASASYEQYF.

V usage is TRBV6-1 and J usage is TRBJ2-7; 13 nucleotides agree with TRBD2. Per germline, CDR1 MNHNS and CDR2 SASEGT. Losses at the gene ends were 5 bases for V and 3 bases for J; bases not matched to a gene: 4. CDR3 length: 15 amino acids. The CDR3 region has the DNA TGTGCCAGCAGTCCGTGGACTAGCGGGAGCTACGAGCAGTACTTC. Translated: CASSPWTSGSYEQYF.

The V and J genes are TRBV5-1 and TRBJ2-5, with D tentatively TRBD1 or TRBD2 (5 bases each). The V end was cut by 6 bases, the J end by 4 bases, with 13 bases between. The CDR3 is 13 amino acids. CDR1 is SGHRS, CDR2 YFSETQ, per germline. As DNA, the CDR3 is TGCGCCAGCAACCTTATCGGGACAGAGACCCAGTACTTC. The encoded protein is CASNLIGTETQYF.

V and J are TRBV5-6 and TRBJ1-1; tentatively, D is TRBD1 (6 bases). CDR1 SGHDT and CDR2 YYEEEE come from the germline V gene. Deletions cut 9 bases from V and 1 base from J, with 25 bases between. The CDR3 runs 17 residues. The CDR3: CATFPHSPGRGNTEAFF. In nucleotides, the CDR3 is TGTGCCACCTTTCCCCACTCCCCGGGCAGGGGGAACACTGAAGCTTTCTTT.

The rearrangement uses TRBV29-1 and TRBJ2-5; tentatively, D is TRBD1 (5 bases). The CDR3 is 15 amino acids. V lost 8 bases to trimming and J lost 4 bases, with 23 bases between them. Per the germline V gene, CDR1 is SQVTM and CDR2 is ANQGSEA. The CDR3 spells CSSWAGATRGETQYF. CDR3 sequence (DNA): TGCAGCTCGTGGGCAGGAGCAACAAGGGGAGAGACCCAGTACTTC.

This chain connects TRBV9 to TRBJ1-3; no clear D gene. Germline values: CDR1 SGDLS, CDR2 YYNGEE. The V end was cut by 7 bases, the J end by 4 bases, with 9 bases between. The CDR3 is made up of 12 amino acids. CDR3 protein: CASSQNGNTIYF. CDR3 DNA sequence: TGTGCCAGCTCGCAGAACGGAAACACCATATATTTT.

The sample holds a few counts of this clone. V gene TRBV10-1 combines with J gene TRBJ2-4; D call uncertain. The CDR3 sequence is 11 residues long. Between the trimmed V and J ends, which lost 3 bases and 8 bases, there was a span of 5 bases. In germline, CDR1 is WNHNN, CDR2 SYGVQD (reference sequence). The CDR3 DNA reads as TGCGCCAGCAGTGAAGGTGACATTCAGTACTTC. Translation gives CASSEGDIQYF.

The V gene is TRBV2, the J gene TRBJ2-7; no reliable D call. Trimming shortened V by 10 bases and J by 2 bases, and 15 bases separated the two germline ends. The germline V gene encodes CDR1 SNHLY and CDR2 FYNNEI. The CDR3 totals 13 residues. The CDR3 DNA reads as TGTGCCAACCGCCAGGATATCACCTACGAGCAGTACTTC. It codes for CANRQDITYEQYF. The full variable domain, its missing parts supplied by reference TRBV2 and TRBJ2-7, is EPEVTQTPSHQVTQMGQEVILRCVPISNHLYFYWYRQILGQKVEFLVSFYNNEISEKSEIFDDQFSVERPDGSNFTLKIRSTKLEDSAMYFCANRQDITYEQYFGPGTRLTVT.

This chain uses TRBV2 with TRBJ2-1, with 10 bases that match TRBD2. Looked up from germline, CDR1 is SNHLY and CDR2 is FYNNEI. The V segment lost 4 bases and the J segment 9 bases; nucleotides outside the gene matches: 9. This CDR3 comprises 15 residues. CDR3 sequence: CASSAGLAAGSEQFF. The CDR3 DNA reads TGTGCCAGCAGTGCCGGACTAGCGGCCGGGAGTGAGCAGTTCTTC.

Turning to this clone: Additional DNA sequences in this sample encode the identical CDR3. V gene TRBV28 combines with J gene TRBJ1-3, with no clear D. The V gene's germline CDR1 is MDHEN and CDR2 SYDVKM. This CDR3 region has 12 residues. V lost 3 bases and J lost 5, with 5 bases in between. The CDR3 DNA follows: TGTGCCAGCAGTTTCCCTCGAAACACCATATATTTT. This translates into CASSFPRNTIYF.

J is TRBJ2-1 and V is TRBV14; no definite D call. The ends were cut back, 0 bases at V and 4 bases at J, with 10 bases in the middle. From germline, CDR1 is SGHDN and CDR2 FVKESK. The CDR3 loop spans 15 amino acids. CDR3 DNA sequence: TGTGCCAGCAGCCAAGACGGTCGGATATACAATGAGCAGTTCTTC. Translating gives CASSQDGRIYNEQFF. Full variable domain (remainder filled in from reference TRBV14 and TRBJ2-1): EAGVTQFPSHSVIEKGQTVTLRCDPISGHDNLYWYRRVMGKEIKFLLHFVKESKQDESGMPNNRFLAERTGGTYSTLKVQPAELEDSGVYFCASSQDGRIYNEQFFGPGTRLTVL.

This clone was seen a single time. This rearrangement joins TRBV23-1 to TRBJ2-7; 7 bases are a match to TRBD2. TRBV23-1 qualifies as an ORF whose function is uncertain. Trimming removed 8 bases from V and 6 bases from J; junction bases left unmatched: 10. The CDR3 sequence is 13 residues long. The CDR3 sequence is CASWTSKESEQYF. The CDR3 DNA is TGCGCCAGCTGGACTAGTAAGGAGTCCGAGCAGTACTTC.

The V call is TRBV7-2, the J call TRBJ2-3; tentative D call: TRBD2 (5 bases). The ends were cut back, 3 bases at V and 3 bases at J, with 10 bases in the middle. The germline CDR1 and CDR2 sequences are SGHTA and FQGNSA. The CDR3 sequence is 14 residues long. The CDR3 region has the DNA TGTGCCAGCAGCTTGTGGGAGTCGACAGATACGCAGTATTTT. This translates into CASSLWESTDTQYF.

The CDR3 nucleotides are TGTGCCAGCAGCCACGGACTAGCGGGGGGGACCAAAAACATTCAGTACTTC. Translated, it gives CASSHGLAGGTKNIQYF. The chain is built from TRBV7-9 and TRBJ2-4, with 15 bases lining up with TRBD2. Losses at the gene ends were 5 bases for V and 2 bases for J; bases not matched to a gene: 4. Germline assignment: CDR1 SEHNR and CDR2 FQNEAQ (reference sequence). CDR3 length: 17 amino acids.

In its sample, this clone was seen a few times. The chain employs TRBV10-3 and TRBJ1-2; 9 bases agree with TRBD1. This CDR3 is built from 12 residues. The V gene's germline CDR1 is ENHRY and CDR2 SYGVKD. J gave up 8 bases and V 10 bases, and 8 bases lay outside the gene matches. The CDR3 sequence is CATLQGAEGYTF. In DNA, the CDR3 is TGTGCCACCTTACAGGGGGCAGAAGGCTACACCTTC.

This chain uses TRBV7-3 with TRBJ2-5; the D gene could be TRBD1 or TRBD2 (5 bases each). V was shortened by 2 bases and J by 2 bases, with 9 bases between the two germline ends. Germline CDR1 is SGHTA and CDR2 is FQGTGA. This CDR3 contains 14 residues. CDR3 sequence reads: CASSLGGLQETQYF. The CDR3 DNA is TGTGCCAGCAGCTTAGGGGGTCTTCAAGAGACCCAGTACTTC. The full variable domain, rest sourced from reference TRBV7-3 and TRBJ2-5, is GAGVSQTPSNKVTEKGKYVELRCDPISGHTALYWYRQSLGQGPEFLIYFQGTGAADDSGLPNDRFFAVRPEGSVSTLKIQRTERGDSAVYLCASSLGGLQETQYFGPGTRLLVL.

The sample holds a few counts of this clone. This chain joins TRBV28 and TRBJ1-5; D gene uncertain. There are 12 residues in the CDR3. Germline CDR1 reads MDHEN; CDR2 reads SYDVKM. The V gene lost 8 bases and the J gene lost 1 base, with 6 bases spanning the gap. The CDR3 is CASWVSNQPQHF. The CDR3 bases are TGTGCCAGCTGGGTAAGCAATCAGCCCCAGCATTTT. Full variable domain (rest looked up from reference TRBV28 and TRBJ1-5): DVKVTQSSRYLVKRTGEKVFLECVQDMDHENMFWYRQDPGLGLRLIYFSYDVKMKEKGDIPEGYSVSREKKERFSLILESASTNQTSMYLCASWVSNQPQHFGDGTRLSIL.

In nucleotides, the CDR3 is TGCGCCAGCAGCCTAGACCCGGGGGCCTACGAGCAGTACTTC. It specifies CASSLDPGAYEQYF. The gene calls are TRBV5-1 and TRBJ2-7, with D possibly matching TRBD2 (6 bases). CDR3 length equals 14 residues. The germline gives CDR1 SGHRS, CDR2 YFSETQ. Deletions cut 4 bases from V and 2 bases from J, with 13 bases between. The variable domain in full, completed from reference TRBV5-1 and TRBJ2-7, reads KAGVTQTPRYLIKTRGQQVTLSCSPISGHRSVSWYQQTPGQGLQFLFEYFSETQRNKGNFPGRFSGRQFSNSRSEMNVSTLELGDSALYLCASSLDPGAYEQYFGPGTRLTVT.

The rearrangement links TRBV4-2 to TRBJ1-2, with a tentative D call TRBD1 (6 bases). This CDR3 spans 13 amino acids. V shed 0 bases and J shed 8 bases, with 10 bases lying between them. Germline V gene lookup returns CDR1 LGHNA and CDR2 YNFKEQ. The CDR3 DNA reads TGTGCCAGCAGCCAAGAAGCCCAGGGGGGCTACACCTTC. Translating it yields CASSQEAQGGYTF.

This chain joins TRBV10-3 and TRBJ2-7; a weak D match, TRBD1 (5 bases). V lost 5 bases to trimming and J lost 0 bases, with 8 bases between them. This CDR3 has 13 amino acids. Germline V CDR1 and CDR2: ENHRY, SYGVKD. CDR3 coding DNA: TGTGCCATCAGTCCCCAGGGCTCCTACGAGCAGTACTTC. This translates into CAISPQGSYEQYF.

This chain joins TRBV4-2 and TRBJ2-1, with 11 bases lining up with TRBD2. The germline V gene has CDR1 LGHNA and CDR2 YNFKEQ. CDR3 size: 18 residues. V was pared by 1 base and J by 8 bases, with 13 bases of the junction left unmatched. The CDR3 spells CASSQAVTSGKLVDEQFF. The CDR3 DNA reads as TGTGCCAGCAGCCAAGCTGTGACTAGCGGGAAGCTGGTCGATGAGCAGTTCTTC.

The chain has TRBV28 and TRBJ2-7; TRBD1 matches 8 bases. CDR1 and CDR2 (germline): MDHEN, SYDVKM. V was clipped by 5 bases and J by 2 bases; unmatched bases: 8. The CDR3 consists of 15 residues. In DNA, the CDR3 is TGTGCCAGCAGTCTGGGGACAGGCCGTGCCTACGAGCAGTACTTC. It specifies CASSLGTGRAYEQYF.